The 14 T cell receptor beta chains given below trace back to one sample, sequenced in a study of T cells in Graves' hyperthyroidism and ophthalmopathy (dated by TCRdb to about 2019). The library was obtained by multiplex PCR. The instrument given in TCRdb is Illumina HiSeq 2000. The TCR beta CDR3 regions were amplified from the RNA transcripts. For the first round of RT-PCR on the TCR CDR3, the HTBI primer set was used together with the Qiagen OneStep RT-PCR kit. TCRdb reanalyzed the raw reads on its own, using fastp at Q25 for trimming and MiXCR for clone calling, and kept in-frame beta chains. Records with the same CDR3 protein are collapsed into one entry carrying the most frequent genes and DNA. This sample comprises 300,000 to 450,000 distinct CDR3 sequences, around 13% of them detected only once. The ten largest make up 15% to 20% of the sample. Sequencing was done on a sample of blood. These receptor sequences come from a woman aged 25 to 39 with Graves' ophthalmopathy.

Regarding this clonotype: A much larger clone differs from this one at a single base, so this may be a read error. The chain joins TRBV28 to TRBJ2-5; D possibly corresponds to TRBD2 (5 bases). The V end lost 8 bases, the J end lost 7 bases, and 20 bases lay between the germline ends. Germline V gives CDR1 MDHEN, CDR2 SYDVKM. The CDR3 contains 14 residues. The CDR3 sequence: CASVGGTARGTQYF. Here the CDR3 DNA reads TGTGCCAGCGTGGGCGGAACAGCTCGGGGGACCCAGTACTTC.

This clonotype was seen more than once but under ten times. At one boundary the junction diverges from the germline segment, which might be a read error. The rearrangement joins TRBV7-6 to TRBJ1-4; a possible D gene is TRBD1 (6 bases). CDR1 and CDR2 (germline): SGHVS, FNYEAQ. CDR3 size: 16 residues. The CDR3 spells CASSLLSTGSNEELFF. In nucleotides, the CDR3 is TGTGCCAGCAGCTTATTGTCGACAGGATCAAATGAAGAACTGTTTTTC.

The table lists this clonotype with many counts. CDR3 sequence (DNA): TGTGCCAGCTCACCAGCGGCATCCTACAATGAGCAGTTCTTC. Translation gives CASSPAASYNEQFF. The chain couples TRBV18 to TRBJ2-1, with D uncertain. The CDR3 sequence is 14 residues long. V lost 2 bases, J lost 1 base, and 6 bases lay in between. Germline CDR1 KGHSH, CDR2 LQKENI.

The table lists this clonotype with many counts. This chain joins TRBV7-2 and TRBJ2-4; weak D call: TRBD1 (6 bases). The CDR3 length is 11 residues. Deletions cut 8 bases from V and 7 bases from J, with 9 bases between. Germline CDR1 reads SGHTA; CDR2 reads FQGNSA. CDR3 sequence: CASHQGNIQYF. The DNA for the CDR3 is TGTGCCAGCCACCAGGGGAACATTCAGTACTTC.

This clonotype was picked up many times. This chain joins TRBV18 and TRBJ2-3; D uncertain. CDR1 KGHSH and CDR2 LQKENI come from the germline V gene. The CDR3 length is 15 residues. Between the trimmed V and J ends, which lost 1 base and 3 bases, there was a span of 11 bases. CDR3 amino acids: CASSPRVAATDTQYF. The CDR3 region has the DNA TGTGCCAGCTCACCACGTGTAGCAGCAACAGATACGCAGTATTTT. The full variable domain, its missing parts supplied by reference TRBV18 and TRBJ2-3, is NAGVMQNPRHLVRRRGQEARLRCSPMKGHSHVYWYRQLPEEGLKFMVYLQKENIIDESGMPKERFSAEFPKEGPSILRIQQVVRGDSAAYFCASSPRVAATDTQYFGPGTRLTVL.

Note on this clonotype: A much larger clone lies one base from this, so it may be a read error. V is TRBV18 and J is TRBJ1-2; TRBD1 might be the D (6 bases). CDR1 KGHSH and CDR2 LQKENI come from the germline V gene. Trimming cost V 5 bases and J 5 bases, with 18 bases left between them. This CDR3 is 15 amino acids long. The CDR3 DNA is TGTGCCAGCTCATCTCCTGGACAGAGTCATTATGGCTACACCTTC. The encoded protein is CASSSPGQSHYGYTF.

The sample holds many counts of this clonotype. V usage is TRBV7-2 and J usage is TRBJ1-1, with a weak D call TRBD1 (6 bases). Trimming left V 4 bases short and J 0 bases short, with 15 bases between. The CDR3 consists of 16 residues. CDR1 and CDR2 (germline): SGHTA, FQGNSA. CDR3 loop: CASSSTGSYMNTEAFF. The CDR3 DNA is TGTGCCAGCAGCTCTACAGGGTCCTATATGAACACTGAAGCTTTCTTT.

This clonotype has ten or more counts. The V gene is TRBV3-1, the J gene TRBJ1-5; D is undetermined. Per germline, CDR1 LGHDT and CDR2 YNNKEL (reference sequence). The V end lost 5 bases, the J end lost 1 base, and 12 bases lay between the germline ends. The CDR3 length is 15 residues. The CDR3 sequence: CASSINPGSNQPQHF. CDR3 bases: TGTGCCAGCAGCATCAACCCTGGGAGCAATCAGCCCCAGCATTTT.

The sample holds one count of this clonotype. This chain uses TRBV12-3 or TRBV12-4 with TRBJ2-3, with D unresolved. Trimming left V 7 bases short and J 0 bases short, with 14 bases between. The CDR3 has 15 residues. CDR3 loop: CASTWTVPSTDTQYF. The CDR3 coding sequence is TGTGCCAGCACCTGGACGGTTCCTAGCACAGATACGCAGTATTTT.

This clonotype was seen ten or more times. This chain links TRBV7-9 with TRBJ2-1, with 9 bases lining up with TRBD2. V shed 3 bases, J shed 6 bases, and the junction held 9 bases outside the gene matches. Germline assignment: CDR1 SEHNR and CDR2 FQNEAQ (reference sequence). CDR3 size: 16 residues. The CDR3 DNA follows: TGTGCCAGCAGCTTGGTGGCGGGGGGGTACCTCAATGAGCAGTTCTTC. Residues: CASSLVAGGYLNEQFF.

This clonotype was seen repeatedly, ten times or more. CDR3 DNA: TGTGCCAGCAGCCAAGGGTCGAGGGAGCAGTACTTC. It yields the protein CASSQGSREQYF. The chain links TRBV9 to TRBJ2-7; no clear D gene. The CDR3 loop spans 12 amino acids. The V gene's germline CDR1 is SGDLS and CDR2 YYNGEE. Trimming took off 4 bases at V and 7 bases at J, with 12 bases between the two ends.

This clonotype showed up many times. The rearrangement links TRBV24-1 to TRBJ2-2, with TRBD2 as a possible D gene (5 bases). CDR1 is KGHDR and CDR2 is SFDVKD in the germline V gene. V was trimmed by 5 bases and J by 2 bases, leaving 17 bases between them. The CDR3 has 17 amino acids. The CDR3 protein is CATSAPEGWINTGELFF. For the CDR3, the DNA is TGTGCCACCAGTGCCCCCGAGGGATGGATTAACACCGGGGAGCTGTTTTTT.

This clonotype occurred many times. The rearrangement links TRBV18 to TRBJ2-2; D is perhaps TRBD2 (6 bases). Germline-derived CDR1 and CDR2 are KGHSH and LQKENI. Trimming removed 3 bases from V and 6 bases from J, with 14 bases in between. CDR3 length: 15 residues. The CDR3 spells CASSPPGGGPGELFF. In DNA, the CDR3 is TGTGCCAGCTCACCCCCCGGGGGAGGACCCGGGGAGCTGTTTTTT.

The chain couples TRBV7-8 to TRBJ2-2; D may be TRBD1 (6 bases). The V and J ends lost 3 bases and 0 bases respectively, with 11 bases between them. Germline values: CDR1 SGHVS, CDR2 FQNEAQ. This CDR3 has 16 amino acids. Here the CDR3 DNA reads TGTGCCAGCAGCTTCTTTGACAGGACGAACACCGGGGAGCTGTTTTTT. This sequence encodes CASSFFDRTNTGELFF.